The 27 T cell receptor beta chains below come from one sample, sequenced in a study of post-analysis software for immune sequencing data. Findings of the study overall: With TRBV5-6, TRBV5-1 and TRBV20-1 included, a handful of TRBV segments were more frequent in patients than in controls.

Tagging with unique molecular identifiers was a feature of the TCR beta cDNA libraries. TCRdb redid the calling of the PCR reads with MiXCR, one entry per CDR3 protein. The sample includes 380,000 or so distinct CDR3 sequences, roughly 30% of them seen just once. These TCRs' antigens remain unknown. Sample: blood. The receptors were sampled from a girl aged 10 to 17 with multiple sclerosis.

The genes are TRBV5-1 and TRBJ2-1, with 9 bases that match TRBD1. Unmatched junction bases numbered 9, after V lost 2 bases and J lost 6 bases. From germline, CDR1 is SGHRS and CDR2 YFSETQ. The CDR3 totals 16 residues. CDR3 sequence (DNA): TGCGCCAGCAGCTTCACCGGGACAGGGACCGGCAATGAGCAGTTCTTC. Its translation: CASSFTGTGTGNEQFF.

The chain joins TRBV12-3 or TRBV12-4 to TRBJ2-5; 7 nucleotides align to TRBD2. CDR3 length equals 16 residues. Unmatched junction bases numbered 11, after V lost 6 bases and J lost 1 base. This CDR3 reads CASSPSSGPSQETQYF. The CDR3 DNA is TGTGCCAGCAGCCCATCTAGCGGACCCAGCCAAGAGACCCAGTACTTC.

A remark on this clonotype: This may stem from a read error, because a much larger clone lies one nucleotide away. The chain has TRBV5-5 and TRBJ2-3; 8 bases match TRBD1. The CDR3 covers 14 residues. Germline values: CDR1 SGHKS, CDR2 YYEKEE (reference sequence). Written as DNA, the CDR3 is TGTGTCAGCAGCTGGGGGGACAGGACAGATACGCAGTATTTT. This gives the protein CVSSWGDRTDTQYF.

The chain combines TRBV12-3 or TRBV12-4 with TRBJ2-4; the match to TRBD1 covers 8 bases. The CDR3 extends over 15 amino acids. V lost 3 bases to trimming and J lost 5 bases; unmatched junction nucleotides: 6. The CDR3 coding sequence is TGTGCCAGCAGTTTCTACAGGGGGGCTGAAAACATTCAGTACTTC. This gives the protein CASSFYRGAENIQYF.

The CDR3 is CASSLVGENYGYTF. The CDR3 DNA reads as TGTGCCAGCAGCTTAGTTGGGGAAAACTATGGCTACACCTTC. The chain has TRBV7-9 and TRBJ1-2; D not certain. The V end lost 1 base, the J end lost 2 bases, and 8 bases lay between the germline ends. Germline CDR1 SEHNR, CDR2 FQNEAQ (reference sequence). The CDR3 spans 14 residues.

This clonotype has just one count. The V and J genes are TRBV4-3 and TRBJ1-2; possibly TRBD1 for D (5 bases). The CDR3 length is 15 residues. The germline gives CDR1 LGHNA, CDR2 YSLEER. V was cut by 0 bases and J by 2 bases, with 10 bases left in between. CDR3 sequence: CASSQEAGTNYGYTF. The CDR3 DNA is TGCGCCAGCAGCCAAGAGGCTGGGACCAACTATGGCTACACCTTC.

This clonotype was picked up a small number of times. This chain uses TRBV14 with TRBJ2-1; D ambiguous. Trimming shortened V by 1 base and J by 8 bases, and 9 bases separated the two germline ends. In germline, CDR1 is SGHDN, CDR2 FVKESK. CDR3 size: 13 residues. The CDR3 here is CASSQGARDEQFF. CDR3 DNA: TGTGCCAGCAGCCAAGGGGCCCGGGATGAGCAGTTCTTC.

This clonotype was counted between two and nine times. This chain links TRBV9 with TRBJ1-6; D call uncertain. CDR1 is SGDLS and CDR2 is YYNGEE in the germline V gene. The CDR3 spans 14 residues. The V and J ends lost 1 base and 8 bases respectively, with 10 bases between them. Written as DNA, the CDR3 is TGTGCCAGCAGCGTATATCATCAGTATTCACCCCTCCACTTT. Amino acids: CASSVYHQYSPLHF.

V gene TRBV5-1 combines with J gene TRBJ2-1; TRBD2 matches 8 bases. The CDR3 consists of 15 residues. With 0 bases clipped from V and 4 bases from J, the junction kept 3 bases outside the gene matches. Per the germline V gene, CDR1 is SGHRS and CDR2 is YFSETQ. The CDR3 DNA reads TGCGCCAGCAGCTTGGTGACTAGCGCTTACAATGAGCAGTTCTTC. As protein: CASSLVTSAYNEQFF.

This clonotype was recorded a few times. The chain carries TRBV5-1 and TRBJ1-6, with D uncertain. The V end was cut by 5 bases, the J end by 2 bases, with 17 bases between. CDR1 SGHRS and CDR2 YFSETQ come from the germline V gene. There are 17 residues in the CDR3. For the CDR3, the DNA is TGCGCCAGCAGGCCGGACCCGGTGGGCCCCTATAATTCACCCCTCCACTTT. Its translation is CASRPDPVGPYNSPLHF.

This clonotype was seen a few times. This rearrangement joins TRBV6-5 to TRBJ1-2, with no clear D. The CDR3 runs to 11 residues. The V end lost 2 bases, the J end lost 6 bases, and 4 bases lay between the germline ends. Germline V gene lookup returns CDR1 MNHEY and CDR2 SVGAGI. CDR3 coding DNA: TGTGCCAGCAGTTACGGCAATGGCTACACCTTC. It encodes CASSYGNGYTF.

This clonotype was detected many times. V and J are TRBV20-1 and TRBJ2-3; D is ambiguous. V shed 5 bases and J shed 3 bases, with 15 bases lying between them. The CDR3 runs to 14 residues. The germline CDR1 and CDR2 sequences are DFQATT and SNEGSKA (reference sequence). The CDR3 here is CSAPANDPTDTQYF. The CDR3 nucleotides are TGCAGTGCTCCGGCCAACGATCCGACAGATACGCAGTATTTT.

This clonotype was found a few times. V is TRBV4-2 and J is TRBJ2-7; D is perhaps TRBD1 or TRBD2 (6 bases each). Trimming took off 3 bases at V and 2 bases at J, with 17 bases between the two ends. Per germline, CDR1 LGHNA and CDR2 YNFKEQ. The CDR3 sequence is 16 residues long. The CDR3 DNA sequence: TGTGCCAGCAGCCAGGATGACAGGCGGGACCCCTACGAGCAGTACTTC. This encodes CASSQDDRRDPYEQYF.

The chain combines TRBV7-9 with TRBJ2-4; D is uncertain. Deletions cut 5 bases from V and 1 base from J, with 18 bases between. Germline V gene sequence: CDR1 SEHNR, CDR2 FQNEAQ (reference sequence). This CDR3 has 17 residues. The CDR3 sequence is CASSPEWRGVAKNIQYF. CDR3 sequence (DNA): TGTGCCAGCAGCCCGGAATGGCGCGGTGTGGCCAAAAACATTCAGTACTTC.

This clonotype was observed a handful of times. This rearrangement joins TRBV3-1 to TRBJ1-2, with D possibly being TRBD1 (5 bases). The length of the CDR3 is 13 residues. Trimming pared 0 bases from V and 8 bases from J, leaving 10 bases between. Germline V gives CDR1 LGHDT, CDR2 YNNKEL (reference sequence). The CDR3 reads CASSQEGASGYTF. In nucleotides, the CDR3 is TGTGCCAGCAGCCAAGAAGGGGCTTCCGGCTACACCTTC.

This clonotype was counted between two and nine times. The chain employs TRBV7-6 and TRBJ1-1; 7 bases are a match to TRBD1. V shed 2 bases, J shed 1 base, and the junction held 4 bases outside the gene matches. The CDR3 totals 15 residues. Germline V gene data show CDR1 as SGHVS and CDR2 as FNYEAQ. In DNA, the CDR3 is TGTGCCAGCAGCTTAAGGACAGGCGAGAACACTGAAGCTTTCTTT. As protein: CASSLRTGENTEAFF. The full variable domain, completed using reference TRBV7-6 and TRBJ1-1, is GAGVSQSPRYKVTKRGQDVALRCDPISGHVSLYWYRQALGQGPEFLTYFNYEAQQDKSGLPNDRFSAERPEGSISTLTIQRTEQRDSAMYRCASSLRTGENTEAFFGQGTRLTVV.

The chain carries TRBV27 and TRBJ2-3; D tentatively fits TRBD1 or TRBD2 (5 bases each). Per germline, CDR1 MNHEY and CDR2 SMNVEV (reference sequence). The CDR3 consists of 15 residues. Trimming left V 1 base short and J 2 bases short, with 10 bases between. The CDR3 loop is CASSLLVGVTDTQYF. The CDR3 region has the DNA TGTGCCAGCAGTTTATTGGTGGGGGTCACAGATACGCAGTATTTT.

The rearrangement links TRBV18 to TRBJ2-5, with 13 bases aligning to TRBD2. The DNA end is more similar to TRBJ2-7, so the J call may be wrong. The CDR3 consists of 17 residues. Germline assignment: CDR1 KGHSH and CDR2 LQKENI. The CDR3 protein is CASSPLDSGLAGNEQYF. CDR3 in DNA: TGTGCCAGCTCACCACTGGACTCGGGACTAGCGGGGAACGAGCAGTACTTC.

This chain uses TRBV20-1 with TRBJ1-1; 7 positions match TRBD1. Germline V gene sequence: CDR1 DFQATT, CDR2 SNEGSKA (reference sequence). V trimming: 2 bases; J trimming: 0 bases; junction bases outside the gene matches: 9. The CDR3 totals 16 residues. Here the CDR3 reads CSARKPGQAVNTEAFF. DNA of the CDR3: TGCAGTGCTAGAAAACCCGGACAGGCGGTGAACACTGAAGCTTTCTTT.

This clonotype came up a few times. The chain couples TRBV20-1 to TRBJ2-5; D tentatively reads TRBD1 or TRBD2 (6 bases each). Trimming cost V 0 bases and J 3 bases, with 8 bases left between them. CDR1 DFQATT and CDR2 SNEGSKA come from the germline V gene (reference sequence). The CDR3 runs 13 residues. The CDR3: CSAREGGKETQYF. As DNA, the CDR3 is TGCAGTGCTAGAGAAGGGGGGAAAGAGACCCAGTACTTC.

This clonotype was counted between two and nine times. V and J are TRBV7-2 and TRBJ2-5, with 7 bases lining up with TRBD2. Germline CDR1 is SGHTA and CDR2 is FQGNSA. The V gene end was trimmed by 6 bases and the J gene end by 1 base; junction bases not matched to a gene: 8. This CDR3 region has 15 residues. The CDR3 sequence: CASSYSRTSQETQYF. In DNA form, the CDR3 reads TGTGCCAGCAGTTATAGCAGGACTAGCCAAGAGACCCAGTACTTC.

The chain carries TRBV6-5 and TRBJ2-3; unclear D gene. The V end lost 0 bases, the J end lost 6 bases, and 13 bases lay between the germline ends. CDR1 MNHEY and CDR2 SVGAGI come from the germline V gene. The CDR3 is 15 amino acids. The CDR3 region has the DNA TGTGCCAGCAGTTACTCCGACTCTCGGTCGGATACGCAGTATTTT. It translates to CASSYSDSRSDTQYF.

This clonotype has a handful of counts. The rearrangement uses TRBV27 and TRBJ2-5, with a weak D call TRBD2 (6 bases). The DNA end is more similar to TRBJ2-7, so the J call may be wrong. Germline V lookup: CDR1 MNHEY, CDR2 SMNVEV (reference sequence). The length of the CDR3 is 14 residues. CDR3 in DNA: TGTGCCAGCAGGGCCATCGGGGGTCCCTACGAGCAGTACTTC. The encoded protein is CASRAIGGPYEQYF.

As concerns this clonotype: The limits of the CDR3 on the DNA are not certain, so only TCRdb's listed CDR3 is given. The genes are TRBV12-3 or TRBV12-4 and TRBJ2-3. 14 amino acids form the CDR3, both terminal residues included. The CDR3: CASSVAEGADTQYF.

This clonotype appeared a single time. The gene calls are TRBV3-1 and TRBJ2-7; 7 bases align to TRBD1. CDR3 length: 13 amino acids. Trimming took 3 bases from V and 3 from J; bases not matched to a gene: 2. Germline CDR1 and CDR2: LGHDT and YNNKEL (reference sequence). The CDR3: CASSHNRGYEQYF. CDR3 nucleotide sequence: TGTGCCAGCAGCCATAACAGGGGCTACGAGCAGTACTTC.

J is TRBJ2-3 and V is TRBV20-1; perhaps TRBD1 as D (5 bases). Germline-derived CDR1 and CDR2 are DFQATT and SNEGSKA (reference sequence). Trimming left V 6 bases short and J 5 bases short, with 18 bases between. The CDR3 extends over 14 amino acids. CDR3 sequence (DNA): TGCAGTGCCCGGCCATTGGGGCCGGTAGATACGCAGTATTTT. Translating it yields CSARPLGPVDTQYF.

The gene calls are TRBV3-1 and TRBJ2-7; D gene uncertain. Germline V CDR1 and CDR2: LGHDT, YNNKEL (reference sequence). V was cut by 0 bases and J by 2 bases, with 8 bases left in between. The CDR3 consists of 14 residues. DNA of the CDR3: TGTGCCAGCAGCCAAGATTGGAGAACCTACGAGCAGTACTTC. Its translation: CASSQDWRTYEQYF.